The 14 T cell receptor beta chains given below trace back to one sample, sequenced in a study of control samples from healthy donors and cancer patients. Libraries were prepared by immunoSEQ multiplex PCR; TCRdb keeps only in-frame clonotypes and omits some of them. The sample carries 80,000 to 100,000 clones, 75% to 85% recorded once. The sequenced sample was blood. These TCRs come from a woman in her thirties in good health.

This clone has a handful of counts. The rearrangement links TRBV4-1 to TRBJ1-4, with 9 bases identical to TRBD1. In germline, CDR1 is MGHRA, CDR2 YSYEKL. The CDR3 sequence is 15 residues long. V lost 4 bases, J lost 8 bases, and 8 bases stayed unmatched. This CDR3 is CASSLSDRGYEKLFF. For the CDR3, the DNA is TGCGCCAGCAGCCTCTCGGACAGGGGTTACGAAAAACTGTTTTTT.

The rearrangement uses TRBV19 and TRBJ2-3; D remains unclear. CDR3 size: 12 residues. The V and J ends lost 5 bases and 3 bases respectively, with 6 bases between them. Germline lookup yields CDR1 LNHDA and CDR2 SQIVND (reference sequence). CDR3 bases: TGTGCCAGTAGTCTTTCGACAGATACGCAGTATTTT. As protein: CASSLSTDTQYF.

This clone has only one observation. Other DNA sequences in the sample encode the same CDR3. The chain carries TRBV18 and TRBJ1-5, with TRBD1 matching over 8 bases. J lost 5 bases, V lost 3 bases, and 3 bases had no gene match. This CDR3 spans 14 amino acids. The germline gives CDR1 KGHSH, CDR2 LQKENI. Here the CDR3 reads CASSPTGGDQPQHF. DNA for the CDR3: TGTGCCAGCTCACCCACAGGGGGTGATCAGCCCCAGCATTTT.

The V call is TRBV6-5, the J call TRBJ2-3, with D perhaps assigned TRBD1 or TRBD2 (5 bases each). The V end lost 2 bases, the J end lost 5 bases, and 14 bases lay between the germline ends. The germline gives CDR1 MNHEY, CDR2 SVGAGI. This CDR3 is built from 15 residues. CDR3 protein: CASSYGTAYRDTQYF. CDR3 DNA sequence: TGTGCCAGCAGTTACGGGACGGCTTATAGAGATACGCAGTATTTT.

This clone has just one count. The J gene is TRBJ2-7, the V gene TRBV13, with TRBD1 matching 7 bases. Germline V gene data show CDR1 as PRHDT and CDR2 as FYEKMQ (reference sequence). The J segment lost 0 bases and the V segment lost 5 bases, leaving 4 bases of the junction unmatched. The CDR3 length is 14 residues. CDR3 residues: CASSLGDSSYEQYF. CDR3 nucleotides: TGTGCCAGCAGCCTGGGGGACAGCTCCTACGAGCAGTACTTC.

This chain joins TRBV9 and TRBJ2-7; D may correspond to TRBD1 or TRBD2 (6 bases each). CDR1 is SGDLS, CDR2 YYNGEE, per germline. The CDR3 totals 15 residues. The V gene lost 0 bases and the J gene lost 4 bases, with 14 bases spanning the gap. The CDR3 nucleotides are TGTGCCAGCAGCGTAGAAGAGGGGGGATATTACGAGCAGTACTTC. This translates into CASSVEEGGYYEQYF.

This chain connects TRBV3-1 (or the pseudogene TRBV3-2) to TRBJ1-2, with D unresolved. Germline CDR1 reads LGHDT; CDR2 reads YNNKEL (reference sequence). The CDR3 length is 14 residues. The germline V and J ends were trimmed by 0 bases and 0 bases, with 5 bases remaining between them. The DNA for the CDR3 is TGTGCCAGCAGCCAAGAGGGGTCTAACTATGGCTACACCTTC. This encodes CASSQEGSNYGYTF.

This chain links TRBV29-1 with TRBJ1-2; no reliable D call. This CDR3 has 12 residues. Trimming stripped 3 bases from V and 8 bases from J, with 13 bases between. Germline values: CDR1 SQVTM, CDR2 ANQGSEA. CDR3 sequence (DNA): TGCAGCGTTGATCTGAACGGGTCCGGCTACACCTTC. It yields the protein CSVDLNGSGYTF. The full variable domain, rest sourced from reference TRBV29-1 and TRBJ1-2, is SAVISQKPSRDICQRGTSLTIQCQVDSQVTMMFWYRQQPGQSLTLIATANQGSEATYESGFVIDKFPISRPNLTFSTLTVSNMSPEDSSIYLCSVDLNGSGYTFGSGTRLTVV.

The rearrangement links TRBV9 to TRBJ2-7; D may be TRBD1 or TRBD2 (6 bases each). The V end lost 3 bases, the J end lost 0 bases, and 16 bases lay between the germline ends. CDR1 is SGDLS and CDR2 is YYNGEE in the germline V gene. CDR3 length: 16 amino acids. Written as DNA, the CDR3 is TGTGCCAGCAGCGCAGGGGAGGAGTTTGCCTCCTACGAGCAGTACTTC. It yields the protein CASSAGEEFASYEQYF.

J is TRBJ2-6 and V is TRBV19; D could derive from TRBD1 or TRBD2 (5 bases each). This CDR3 contains 15 residues. The germline V and J ends were trimmed by 1 base and 4 bases, with 8 bases remaining between them. Germline V gene data show CDR1 as LNHDA and CDR2 as SQIVND (reference sequence). In DNA, the CDR3 is TGTGCCAGTAGTATAGTGGGGACCGGGGCCAACGTCCTGACTTTC. It translates to CASSIVGTGANVLTF.

The rearrangement uses TRBV6-2 or TRBV6-3 and TRBJ1-2; weak D call: TRBD1 (6 bases). Germline assignment: CDR1 MNHEY and CDR2 SVGEGT. V shed 3 bases and J shed 3 bases, with 11 bases lying between them. The CDR3 sequence is 14 residues long. CDR3 nucleotides: TGTGCCAGCAGTTATCCGACAGGCTACTATGGCTACACCTTC. It specifies CASSYPTGYYGYTF.

The rearrangement joins TRBV20-1 to TRBJ2-5; D perhaps matches TRBD2 (5 bases). Looked up from germline, CDR1 is DFQATT and CDR2 is SNEGSKA (reference sequence). The V end was cut by 5 bases, the J end by 3 bases, with 7 bases between. The CDR3 has 11 amino acids. The CDR3 loop is CSAWGEETQYF. CDR3 nucleotides: TGCAGTGCTTGGGGAGAAGAGACCCAGTACTTC.

This clone appeared once. The V gene is TRBV6-6, the J gene TRBJ1-4; 8 nucleotides match TRBD1. With V trimmed by 0 bases and J by 10 bases, 4 bases remained unmatched. CDR1 is MNHNY, CDR2 SVGAGI, per germline (reference sequence). The CDR3 has 14 amino acids. For the CDR3, the DNA is TGTGCCAGCAGTTACTCCGGAACAGGGGGAAAACTGTTTTTT. Translated, it gives CASSYSGTGGKLFF.

The chain links TRBV6-5 to TRBJ1-3; D ambiguous. In germline, CDR1 is MNHEY, CDR2 SVGAGI. Trimming shortened V by 0 bases and J by 2 bases, and 11 bases separated the two germline ends. The CDR3 contains 16 residues. The chain's CDR3 is CASSYSMGMAGNTIYF. Here the CDR3 DNA reads TGTGCCAGCAGTTACTCGATGGGAATGGCTGGAAACACCATATATTTT.